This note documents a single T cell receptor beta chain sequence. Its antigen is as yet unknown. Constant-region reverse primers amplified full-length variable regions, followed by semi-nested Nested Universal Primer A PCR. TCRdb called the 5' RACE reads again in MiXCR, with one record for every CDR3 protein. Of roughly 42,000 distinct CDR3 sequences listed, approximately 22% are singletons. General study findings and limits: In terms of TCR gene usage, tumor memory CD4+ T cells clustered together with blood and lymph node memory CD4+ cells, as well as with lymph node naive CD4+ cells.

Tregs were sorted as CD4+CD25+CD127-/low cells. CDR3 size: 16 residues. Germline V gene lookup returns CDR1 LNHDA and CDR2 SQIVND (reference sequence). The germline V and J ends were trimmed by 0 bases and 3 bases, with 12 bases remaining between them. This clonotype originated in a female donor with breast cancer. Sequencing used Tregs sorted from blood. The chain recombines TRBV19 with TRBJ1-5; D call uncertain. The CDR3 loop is CASSIDQRQVNQPQHF. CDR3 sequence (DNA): TGTGCCAGTAGTATAGATCAACGGCAGGTCAATCAGCCCCAGCATTTT.